One sample yielded the 14 T cell receptor beta chains listed below, sequenced in a study of blood T cell repertoires in COVID-19. Clones were sequenced by immunoSEQ multiplex PCR, and TCRdb holds only the in-frame ones, with some missing. The data hold under 200,000 clones, with 84% observed a single time. The specimen sequenced was peripheral blood. The receptors originated from a man aged 18 to 29 with active or convalescent COVID-19.

This clone was found a few times. CDR3 amino acids: CAWSLRGASQPQHF. CDR3 bases: TGTGCCTGGAGCTTGCGGGGGGCAAGTCAGCCCCAGCATTTT. The chain has TRBV30 and TRBJ1-5; TRBD1 is a possible D gene (6 bases). Germline assignment: CDR1 GTSNPN and CDR2 SVGIG (reference sequence). The CDR3 runs 14 residues. Trimming left V 3 bases short and J 6 bases short, with 15 bases between. The entire variable domain, with the rest obtained from reference TRBV30 and TRBJ1-5, is as follows: SQTIHQWPATLVQPVGSPLSLECTVEGTSNPNLYWYRQAAGRGLQLLFYSVGIGQISSEVPQNLSASRPQDRQFILSSKKLLLSDSGFYLCAWSLRGASQPQHFGDGTRLSIL.

The chain recombines TRBV28 with TRBJ2-1; 15 bases map to TRBD2. The CDR3 length is 22 residues. Trimming cost V 5 bases and J 0 bases; bases outside gene matches: 17. The V gene's germline CDR1 is MDHEN and CDR2 SYDVKM. In DNA, the CDR3 is TGTGCCAGCAGTAAGAGACGTCGGACTAGCGGGAGGGCCTCGAGCTCCTACAATGAGCAGTTCTTC. It translates to CASSKRRRTSGRASSSYNEQFF.

DNA of the CDR3: TGTGCCAGCAGCGTAGATTCGGGGGGCTCCTACAATGAGCAGTTCTTC. Its protein product is CASSVDSGGSYNEQFF. The chain has TRBV9 and TRBJ2-1; 7 nucleotides align to TRBD2. CDR1 and CDR2 from the germline V gene are SGDLS and YYNGEE. The CDR3 sequence is 16 residues long. The V segment lost 0 bases and the J segment 0 bases; nucleotides outside the gene matches: 3.

The chain couples TRBV2 to TRBJ2-1; TRBD1 is a possible D gene (5 bases). Germline V gene data show CDR1 as SNHLY and CDR2 as FYNNEI. The CDR3 runs 15 residues. Trimming left V 6 bases short and J 5 bases short, with 17 bases between. The CDR3 is CASSPKGNRNNEQFF. In DNA, the CDR3 is TGTGCCAGCAGCCCAAAGGGGAACAGAAACAATGAGCAGTTCTTC.

This chain joins TRBV27 and TRBJ1-2; TRBD1 matches at 7 bases. The germline V gene encodes CDR1 MNHEY and CDR2 SMNVEV (reference sequence). This CDR3 has 14 amino acids. With V trimmed by 0 bases and J by 8 bases, 6 bases remained unmatched. This CDR3 reads CASSLSGTALGYTF. The CDR3 DNA is TGTGCCAGCAGTTTATCGGGGACAGCCCTGGGCTACACCTTC.

The chain is built from TRBV27 and TRBJ2-7, with TRBD2 identical over 10 bases. V dropped 2 bases and J dropped 4; count of bases not matched to a gene: 8. Germline V gives CDR1 MNHEY, CDR2 SMNVEV (reference sequence). The CDR3 runs 16 residues. In DNA form, the CDR3 reads TGTGCCAGCAGTTTAGGTTTCGGGACTAGCGATTACGAGCAGTACTTC. It yields the protein CASSLGFGTSDYEQYF.

The chain uses TRBV4-3 and TRBJ2-3; D is undetermined. The ends were cut back, 0 bases at V and 3 bases at J, with 10 bases in the middle. This CDR3 region has 15 residues. CDR1 is LGHNA, CDR2 YSLEER, per germline. The CDR3, as DNA: TGCGCCAGCAGCCAAGACGTACACCAAACAGATACGCAGTATTTT. This encodes CASSQDVHQTDTQYF.

This clone was seen a handful of times. The chain links TRBV6-5 to TRBJ2-6, with 7 positions matching TRBD1. There are 16 residues in the CDR3. Germline-derived CDR1 and CDR2 are MNHEY and SVGAGI. J was trimmed by 2 bases and V by 1 base; bases with no gene match: 2. CDR3 region: CASSYFQGAGANVLTF. The CDR3 DNA is TGTGCCAGCAGTTACTTTCAGGGGGCTGGGGCCAACGTCCTGACTTTC.

The genes are TRBV7-6 and TRBJ2-7; 8 bases map to TRBD1. Losses at the gene ends were 4 bases for V and 3 bases for J; bases not matched to a gene: 8. Germline CDR1 SGHVS, CDR2 FNYEAQ. This CDR3 spans 15 amino acids. CDR3 amino acids: CASSSGQASGYEQYF. The CDR3 DNA follows: TGTGCCAGCAGCTCGGGACAGGCATCGGGCTACGAGCAGTACTTC.

The J gene is TRBJ2-1, the V gene TRBV7-6; 12 bases map to TRBD2. The V segment lost 6 bases and the J segment 8 bases; nucleotides outside the gene matches: 11. Germline V gene lookup returns CDR1 SGHVS and CDR2 FNYEAQ. The CDR3 covers 16 residues. For the CDR3, the DNA is TGTGCCAGCAGGCCGAGACTAGCGGGGGCCGGGGATGAGCAGTTCTTC. Encoded protein: CASRPRLAGAGDEQFF.

V usage is TRBV6-1 and J usage is TRBJ1-3, with 8 bases aligning to TRBD1. V shed 0 bases and J 4 bases; nucleotides not matched to a gene: 8. The germline V gene has CDR1 MNHNS and CDR2 SASEGT. CDR3 size: 17 residues. The CDR3 protein is CASSEARTGLGGNTIYF. Here the CDR3 DNA reads TGTGCCAGCAGTGAAGCTCGGACAGGGTTAGGCGGAAACACCATATATTTT.

The chain recombines TRBV11-2 with TRBJ1-1; the D gene is possibly TRBD1 (6 bases). V lost 6 bases and J 0 bases, leaving 20 bases between the germline ends. Germline CDR1 reads SGHAT; CDR2 reads FQNNGV. CDR3 length equals 17 residues. The CDR3 nucleotides read TGTGCCAGCAGATCCCCAGGGCAGGGGACTATGAACACTGAAGCTTTCTTT. This sequence encodes CASRSPGQGTMNTEAFF. Together with reference TRBV11-2 and TRBJ1-1, the CDR3 gives the full variable domain: EAGVAQSPRYKIIEKRQSVAFWCNPISGHATLYWYQQILGQGPKLLIQFQNNGVVDDSQLPKDRFSAERLKGVDSTLKIQPAKLEDSAVYLCASRSPGQGTMNTEAFFGQGTRLTVV.

The V and J genes are TRBV6-5 and TRBJ1-1; 10 bases are shared with TRBD1. Germline CDR1 reads MNHEY; CDR2 reads SVGAGI. This CDR3 has 15 residues. V trimming: 4 bases; J trimming: 3 bases; junction bases outside the gene matches: 5. DNA of the CDR3: TGTGCCAGCAGTTCGACAGGGGGCGCTTACACTGAAGCTTTCTTT. Its translation: CASSSTGGAYTEAFF.

The chain has TRBV6-1 and TRBJ1-5; D gene uncertain. The CDR3 has 14 amino acids. The V and J ends lost 3 bases and 0 bases respectively, with 6 bases between them. Germline CDR1 and CDR2: MNHNS and SASEGT. The CDR3 DNA is TGTGCCAGCAGTGATGAGTATAGCAATCAGCCCCAGCATTTT. Protein product: CASSDEYSNQPQHF.